This entry concerns a single TCR beta chain. The data originate from a study of CD4 T cells in relation to SARS-CoV-2 and coronaviruses. Study as a whole: Convalescent patients were 8 or 9 males and a handful of females; two were Hispanic.

The CDR3 covers 14 residues. Germline V gene lookup returns CDR1 ENHRY and CDR2 SYGVKD. Trimming removed 2 bases from V and 8 bases from J, with 12 bases in between. Generated by immunoSEQ multiplex PCR, the TCRdb table keeps only in-frame clones and is missing some. Among 10,000 or so clones listed, over 70% were seen once. This chain connects TRBV10-3 to TRBJ1-4; possibly TRBD1 for D (5 bases). The sample was naive CD4+ T cells from PBMCs. Subset: naive CD4+ T cells isolated by negative enrichment. The clonotype originates from an adult with COVID-19. The CDR3 is CAISENGGWEKLFF. CDR3 nucleotides: TGTGCCATCAGTGAGAACGGGGGTTGGGAAAAACTGTTTTTT.